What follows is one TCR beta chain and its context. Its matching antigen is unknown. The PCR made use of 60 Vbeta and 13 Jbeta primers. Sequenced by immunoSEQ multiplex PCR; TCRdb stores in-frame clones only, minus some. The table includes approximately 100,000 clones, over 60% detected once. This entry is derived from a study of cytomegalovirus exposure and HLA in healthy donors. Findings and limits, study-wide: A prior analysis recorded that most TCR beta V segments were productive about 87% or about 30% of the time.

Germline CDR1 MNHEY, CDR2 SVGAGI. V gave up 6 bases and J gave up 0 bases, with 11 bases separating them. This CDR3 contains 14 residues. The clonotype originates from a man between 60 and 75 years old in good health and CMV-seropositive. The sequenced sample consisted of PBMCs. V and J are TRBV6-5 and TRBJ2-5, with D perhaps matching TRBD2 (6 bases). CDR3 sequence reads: CASRPGTDQETQYF. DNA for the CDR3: TGTGCCAGCAGGCCCGGGACTGACCAAGAGACCCAGTACTTC.